There are many counts of the clone carrying this T cell receptor beta chain. As yet, its antigen is unknown. This sample stems from a study of T cell repertoires in cytomegalovirus infection. Germline V CDR1 and CDR2: SGHTA, FQGNSA. The length of the CDR3 is 16 residues. V lost 4 bases and J lost 4; bases outside the gene matches: 10. TCRdb analysed the reads with MiXCR anew, one entry per CDR3 protein. The profile shows 550,000 to 850,000 distinct CDR3 sequences, about 30% of them singletons. The J gene is TRBJ2-3, the V gene TRBV7-2, with TRBD2 matching over 8 bases. The clonotype comes from a human donor in good health (CMV status not recorded). Some clones in this sample may be carry-over from other donors' samples. The material was cultured PBMCs, obtained from culture after CMV antigen stimulation. The chain's CDR3 is CASSSRSSGNPDTQYF. The CDR3 DNA follows: TGTGCCAGCAGCTCCCGGAGTAGCGGGAACCCAGATACGCAGTATTTT.